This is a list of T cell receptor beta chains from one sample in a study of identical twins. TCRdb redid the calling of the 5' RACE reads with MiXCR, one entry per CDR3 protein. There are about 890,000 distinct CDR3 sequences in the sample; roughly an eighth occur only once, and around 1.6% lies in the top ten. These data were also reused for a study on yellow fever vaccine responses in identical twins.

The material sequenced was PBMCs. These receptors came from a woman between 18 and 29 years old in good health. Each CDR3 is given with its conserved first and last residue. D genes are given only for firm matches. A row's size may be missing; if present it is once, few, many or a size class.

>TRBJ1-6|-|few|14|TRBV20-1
TGCAGTGCTAGAGACGGCGGATCAGGATCACCCCTCCACTTT
CSARDGGSGSPLHF
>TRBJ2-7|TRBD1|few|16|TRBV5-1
TGCGCCAGCAGCTCCAACCCCCGGGACAGGGGAGGCGAGCAGTACTTC
CASSSNPRDRGGEQYF
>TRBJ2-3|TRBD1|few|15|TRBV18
TGTGCCAGCTCACCACCGGACAGGGGGCATGATACGCAGTATTTT
CASSPPDRGHDTQYF
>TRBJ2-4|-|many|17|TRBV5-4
TGTGCCAGCAGCTTGGAAGCTGGGGGTGGCGCAAAAAGCATTCAGTACTTC
CASSLEAGGGAKSIQYF
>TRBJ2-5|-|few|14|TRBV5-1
TGCGCCAGCAGCTTGCAGGGGAGGGTGGAGACCCAGTACTTC
CASSLQGRVETQYF
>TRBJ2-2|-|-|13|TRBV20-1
TGCAGTGTTAAGGGGAGTGGGACCGGGGAGCTGTTTTTT
CSVKGSGTGELFF
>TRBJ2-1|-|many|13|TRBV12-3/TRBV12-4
TGTGCCAGCAGTTTAATGGCCTTGGATGAGCAGTTCTTC
CASSLMALDEQFF
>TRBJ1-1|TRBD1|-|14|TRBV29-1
TGCAGCGTACTGACAGGGGTACTGAACACTGAAGCTTTCTTT
CSVLTGVLNTEAFF
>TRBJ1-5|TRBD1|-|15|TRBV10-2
TGCGCCAGCAGCTACACCGGGACAGGGGGTCAGCCCCAGCATTTT
CASSYTGTGGQPQHF
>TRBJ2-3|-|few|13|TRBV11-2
TGTGCATCTGGGACCAGCCTCACAGATACGCAGTATTTT
CASGTSLTDTQYF
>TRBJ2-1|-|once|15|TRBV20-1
TGCAGTGCTAGAGATGGGGGGACGGGTGACAATGAGCAGTTCTTC
CSARDGGTGDNEQFF
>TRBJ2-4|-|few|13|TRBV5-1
TGCGCCAGCAGCTTGGGACGAAAAAACATTCAGTACTTC
CASSLGRKNIQYF
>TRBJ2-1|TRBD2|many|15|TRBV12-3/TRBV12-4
TGTGCCAGCAGTTCCCTAGCGGAGGCCTACAATGAGCAGTTCTTC
CASSSLAEAYNEQFF
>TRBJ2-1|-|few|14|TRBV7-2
TGTGCCAGCAGCTTTGGTAGAGAGCACAATGAGCAGTTCTTC
CASSFGREHNEQFF
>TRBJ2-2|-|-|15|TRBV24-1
TGTGCCACCAGTGATTTGCAAGCGGGCAGCGGGGAGCTGTTTTTT
CATSDLQAGSGELFF
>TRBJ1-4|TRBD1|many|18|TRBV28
TGTGCCAGCAGTCAACCAGGGAGGGGGCGTTATACTAATGAAAAACTGTTTTTT
CASSQPGRGRYTNEKLFF